Detailed here is one TCR beta chain. The ends lost 5 bases at V and 2 bases at J; junction bases unmatched: 13. The CDR3 length is 18 residues. Germline V gene sequence: CDR1 LNHDA, CDR2 SQIVND (reference sequence). This entry is derived from a study of blood T cell repertoires in COVID-19. TCRdb's copy holds only in-frame clones and misses some; the assay was immunoSEQ multiplex PCR. Of 150,000 to 200,000 clones listed, approximately 85% are singletons. This TCR derives from a man aged 55 to 69 with active or convalescent COVID-19. The V and J genes are TRBV19 and TRBJ1-2; 11 nucleotides line up with TRBD1. The sample was peripheral blood. CDR3 DNA sequence: TGTGCCAGTAGTTTTATAATCGGACAGGGGGCATCCAACTATGGCTACACCTTC. Protein product: CASSFIIGQGASNYGYTF.